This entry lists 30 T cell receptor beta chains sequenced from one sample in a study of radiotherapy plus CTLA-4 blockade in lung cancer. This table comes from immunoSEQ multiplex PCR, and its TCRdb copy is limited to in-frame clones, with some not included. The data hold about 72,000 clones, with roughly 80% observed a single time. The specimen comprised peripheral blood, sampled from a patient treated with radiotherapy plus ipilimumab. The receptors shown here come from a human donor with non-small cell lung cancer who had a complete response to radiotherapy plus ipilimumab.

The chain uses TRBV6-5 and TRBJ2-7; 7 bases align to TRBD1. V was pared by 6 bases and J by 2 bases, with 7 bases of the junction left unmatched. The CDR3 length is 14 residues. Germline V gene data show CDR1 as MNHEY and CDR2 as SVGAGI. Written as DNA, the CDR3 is TGTGCCAGCAGGCAAGGACAGGACCCCTACGAGCAGTACTTC. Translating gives CASRQGQDPYEQYF.

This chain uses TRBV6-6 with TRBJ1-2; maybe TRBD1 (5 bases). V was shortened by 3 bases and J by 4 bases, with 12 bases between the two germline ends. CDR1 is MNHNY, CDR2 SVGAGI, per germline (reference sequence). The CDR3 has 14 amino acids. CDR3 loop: CASSYTGGTYGYTF. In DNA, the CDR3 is TGTGCCAGCAGTTATACTGGGGGTACCTATGGCTACACCTTC.

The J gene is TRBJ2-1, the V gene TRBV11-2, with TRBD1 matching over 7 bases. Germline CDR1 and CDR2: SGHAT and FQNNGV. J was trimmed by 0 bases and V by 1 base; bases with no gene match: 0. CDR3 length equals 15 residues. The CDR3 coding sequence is TGTGCCAGCAGCTTAGCAGGGGGCTCCTACAATGAGCAGTTCTTC. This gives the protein CASSLAGGSYNEQFF.

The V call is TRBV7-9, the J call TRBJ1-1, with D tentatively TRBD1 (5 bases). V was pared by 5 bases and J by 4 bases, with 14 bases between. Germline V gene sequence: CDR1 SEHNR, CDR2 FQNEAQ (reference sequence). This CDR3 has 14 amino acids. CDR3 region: CASSHGRGSTEAFF. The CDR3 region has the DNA TGTGCCAGCAGCCATGGAAGGGGAAGCACTGAAGCTTTCTTT.

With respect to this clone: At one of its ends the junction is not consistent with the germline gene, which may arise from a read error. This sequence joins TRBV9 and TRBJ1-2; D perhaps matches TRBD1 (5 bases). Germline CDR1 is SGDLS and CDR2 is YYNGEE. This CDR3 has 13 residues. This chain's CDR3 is CASSVARGGGCTF. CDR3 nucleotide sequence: TGTGCCAGCAGCGTAGCAAGGGGCGGTGGCTGCACCTTC.

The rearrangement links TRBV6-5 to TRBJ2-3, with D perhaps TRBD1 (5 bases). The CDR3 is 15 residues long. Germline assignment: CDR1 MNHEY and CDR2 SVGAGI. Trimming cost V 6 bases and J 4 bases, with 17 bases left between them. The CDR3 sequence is CASSGLGRGADTQYF. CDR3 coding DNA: TGTGCCAGCAGCGGGCTTGGAAGGGGCGCAGATACGCAGTATTTT.

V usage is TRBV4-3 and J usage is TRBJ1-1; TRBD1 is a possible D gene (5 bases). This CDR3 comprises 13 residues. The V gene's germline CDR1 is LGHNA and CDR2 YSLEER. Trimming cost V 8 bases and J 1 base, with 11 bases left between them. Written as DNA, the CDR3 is TGCGCCAGCGGGGTACAGGCGAACACTGAAGCTTTCTTT. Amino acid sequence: CASGVQANTEAFF.

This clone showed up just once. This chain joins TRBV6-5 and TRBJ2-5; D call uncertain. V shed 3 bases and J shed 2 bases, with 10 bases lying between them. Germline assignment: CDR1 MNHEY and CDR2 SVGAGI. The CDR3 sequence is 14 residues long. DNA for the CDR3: TGTGCCAGCAGTTATTCAGGAGATCAAGAGACCCAGTACTTC. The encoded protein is CASSYSGDQETQYF.

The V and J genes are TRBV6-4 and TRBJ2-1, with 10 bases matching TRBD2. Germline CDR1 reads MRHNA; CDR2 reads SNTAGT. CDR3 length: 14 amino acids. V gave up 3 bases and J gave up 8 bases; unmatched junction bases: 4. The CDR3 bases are TGTGCCAGCAGTGATAGCGGGAGGTTGGATGAGCAGTTCTTC. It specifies CASSDSGRLDEQFF.

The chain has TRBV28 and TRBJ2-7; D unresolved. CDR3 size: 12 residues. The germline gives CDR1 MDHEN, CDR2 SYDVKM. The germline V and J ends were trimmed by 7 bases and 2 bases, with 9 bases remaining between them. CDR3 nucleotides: TGTGCCAGCACCGCAGGACCCTACGAGCAGTACTTC. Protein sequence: CASTAGPYEQYF.

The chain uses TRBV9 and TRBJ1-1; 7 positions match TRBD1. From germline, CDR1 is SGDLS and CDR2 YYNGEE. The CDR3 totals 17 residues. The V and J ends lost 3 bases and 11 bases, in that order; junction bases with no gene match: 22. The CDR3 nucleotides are TGTGCCAGCAGCGCTTTGTCTCCCTCCCTATCAGACAGGGCGGCTTTCTTT. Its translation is CASSALSPSLSDRAAFF.

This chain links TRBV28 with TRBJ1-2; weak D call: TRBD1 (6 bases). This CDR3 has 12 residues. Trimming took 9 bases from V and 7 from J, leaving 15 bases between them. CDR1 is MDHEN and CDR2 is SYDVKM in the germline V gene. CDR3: CASLSGAPGYTF. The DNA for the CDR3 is TGTGCCAGTCTCTCGGGGGCTCCTGGCTACACCTTC.

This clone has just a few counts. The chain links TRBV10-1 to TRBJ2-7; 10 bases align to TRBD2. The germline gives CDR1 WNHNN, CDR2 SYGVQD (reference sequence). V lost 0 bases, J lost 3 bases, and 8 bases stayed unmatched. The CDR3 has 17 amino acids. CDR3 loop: CASSESGQSSGSYEQYV. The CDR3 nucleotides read TGCGCCAGCAGTGAGTCCGGGCAGTCTAGCGGGAGCTACGAGCAGTACGTC.

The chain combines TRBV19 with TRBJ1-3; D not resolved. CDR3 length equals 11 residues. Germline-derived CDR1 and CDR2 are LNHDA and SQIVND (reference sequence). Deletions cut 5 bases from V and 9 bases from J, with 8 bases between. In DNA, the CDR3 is TGTGCCAGTAGTCGATCGATCACCATATATTTT. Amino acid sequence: CASSRSITIYF. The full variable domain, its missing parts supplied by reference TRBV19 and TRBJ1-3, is DGGITQSPKYLFRKEGQNVTLSCEQNLNHDAMYWYRQDPGQGLRLIYYSQIVNDFQKGDIAEGYSVSREKKESFPLTVTSAQKNPTAFYLCASSRSITIYFGEGSWLTVV.

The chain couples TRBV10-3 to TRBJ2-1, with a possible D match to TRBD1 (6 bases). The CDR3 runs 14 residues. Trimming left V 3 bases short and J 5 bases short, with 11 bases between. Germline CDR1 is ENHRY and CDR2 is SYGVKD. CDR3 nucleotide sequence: TGTGCCATCAGTGACGGACAGCTAAACAATGAGCAGTTCTTC. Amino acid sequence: CAISDGQLNNEQFF.

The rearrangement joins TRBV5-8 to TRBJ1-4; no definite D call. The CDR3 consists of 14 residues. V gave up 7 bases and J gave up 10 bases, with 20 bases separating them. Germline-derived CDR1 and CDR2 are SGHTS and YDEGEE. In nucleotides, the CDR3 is TGTGCCAGCTCGAGCGGGTCCGGTACTGGAAAACTGTTTTTT. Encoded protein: CASSSGSGTGKLFF.

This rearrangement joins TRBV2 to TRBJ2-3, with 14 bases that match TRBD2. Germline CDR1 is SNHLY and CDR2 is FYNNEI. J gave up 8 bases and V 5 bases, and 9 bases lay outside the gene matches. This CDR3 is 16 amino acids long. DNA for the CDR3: TGTGCCAGCAGTATCGCCGGGACTAGCGGGAGTGCTACGCAGTATTTT. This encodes CASSIAGTSGSATQYF.

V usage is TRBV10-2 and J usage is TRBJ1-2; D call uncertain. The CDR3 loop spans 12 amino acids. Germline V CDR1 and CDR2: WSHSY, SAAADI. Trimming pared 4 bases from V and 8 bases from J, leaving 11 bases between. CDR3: CASSVQLGGYTF. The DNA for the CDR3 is TGCGCCAGCAGTGTCCAATTAGGGGGCTACACCTTC.

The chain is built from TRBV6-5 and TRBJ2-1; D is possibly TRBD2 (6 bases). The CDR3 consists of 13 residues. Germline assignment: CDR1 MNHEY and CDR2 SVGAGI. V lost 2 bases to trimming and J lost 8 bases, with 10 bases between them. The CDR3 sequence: CASSYGRRYEQFF. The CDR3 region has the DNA TGTGCCAGCAGTTACGGGAGGCGGTATGAGCAGTTCTTC.

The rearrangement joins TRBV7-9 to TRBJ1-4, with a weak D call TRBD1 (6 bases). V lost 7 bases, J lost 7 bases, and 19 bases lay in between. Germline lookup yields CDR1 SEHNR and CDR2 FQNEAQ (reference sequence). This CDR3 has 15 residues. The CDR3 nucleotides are TGTGCCAGCACCCTTGGACAGAATATACGTGAAAAACTGTTTTTT. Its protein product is CASTLGQNIREKLFF.

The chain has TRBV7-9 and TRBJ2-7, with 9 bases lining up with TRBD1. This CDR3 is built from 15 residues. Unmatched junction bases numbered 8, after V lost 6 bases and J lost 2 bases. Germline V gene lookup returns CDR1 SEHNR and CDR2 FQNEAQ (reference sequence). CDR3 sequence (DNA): TGTGCCAGCAGGTGGACGGGACAGGGCGCCTACGAGCAGTACTTC. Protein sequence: CASRWTGQGAYEQYF.

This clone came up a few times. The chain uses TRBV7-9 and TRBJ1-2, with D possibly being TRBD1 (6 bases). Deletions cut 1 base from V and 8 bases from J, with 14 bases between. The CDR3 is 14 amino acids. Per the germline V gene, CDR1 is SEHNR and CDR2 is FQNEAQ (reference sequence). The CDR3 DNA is TGTGCCAGCAGCTTAGAACAGGGTAATCACGGCTACACCTTC. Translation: CASSLEQGNHGYTF.

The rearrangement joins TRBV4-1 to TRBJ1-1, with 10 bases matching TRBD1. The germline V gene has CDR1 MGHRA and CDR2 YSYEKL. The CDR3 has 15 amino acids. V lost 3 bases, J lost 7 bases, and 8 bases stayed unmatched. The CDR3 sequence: CASSQHDRGLIEAFF. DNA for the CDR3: TGCGCCAGCAGCCAGCACGACAGGGGGCTAATTGAAGCTTTCTTT.

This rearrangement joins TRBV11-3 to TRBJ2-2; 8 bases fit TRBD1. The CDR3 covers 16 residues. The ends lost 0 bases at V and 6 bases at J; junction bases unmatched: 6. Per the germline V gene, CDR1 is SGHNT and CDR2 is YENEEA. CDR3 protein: CASSLEAGGLSGELFF. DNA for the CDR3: TGTGCCAGCAGCTTAGAGGCAGGGGGCTTATCCGGGGAGCTGTTTTTT.

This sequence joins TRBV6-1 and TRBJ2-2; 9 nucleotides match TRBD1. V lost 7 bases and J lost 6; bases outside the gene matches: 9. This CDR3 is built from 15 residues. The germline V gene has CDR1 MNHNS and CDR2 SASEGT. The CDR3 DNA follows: TGTGCCAGCATCCTACAGGGGGCTGGGGCCGGGGAGCTGTTTTTT. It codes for CASILQGAGAGELFF.

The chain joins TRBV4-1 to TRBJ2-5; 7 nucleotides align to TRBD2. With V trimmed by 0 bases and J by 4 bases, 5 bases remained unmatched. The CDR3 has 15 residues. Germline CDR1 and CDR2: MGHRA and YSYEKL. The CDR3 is CASSQDRTGGETQYF. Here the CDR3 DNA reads TGCGCCAGCAGCCAAGATAGGACGGGAGGAGAGACCCAGTACTTC.

CDR3 loop: CASSEASMGTQYF. The DNA of the CDR3 is TGCGCCAGCAGTGAGGCGTCTATGGGGACCCAGTACTTC. V is TRBV10-1 and J is TRBJ2-5, with D unresolved. The CDR3 sequence is 13 residues long. Germline loops: CDR1 WNHNN, CDR2 SYGVQD (reference sequence). V was clipped by 2 bases and J by 7 bases, with 11 bases between them.

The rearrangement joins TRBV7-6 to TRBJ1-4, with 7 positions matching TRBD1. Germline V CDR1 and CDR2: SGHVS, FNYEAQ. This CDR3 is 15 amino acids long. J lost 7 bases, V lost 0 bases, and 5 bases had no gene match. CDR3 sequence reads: CASSLAGTESEKLFF. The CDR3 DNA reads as TGTGCCAGCAGCTTAGCTGGGACAGAGTCTGAAAAACTGTTTTTT.

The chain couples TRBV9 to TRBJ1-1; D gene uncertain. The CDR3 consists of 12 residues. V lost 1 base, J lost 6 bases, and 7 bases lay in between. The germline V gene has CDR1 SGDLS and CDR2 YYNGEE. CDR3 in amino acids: CASSVSGAEAFF. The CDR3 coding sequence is TGTGCCAGCAGCGTATCCGGGGCTGAAGCTTTCTTT. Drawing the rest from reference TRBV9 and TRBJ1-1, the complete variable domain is DSGVTQTPKHLITATGQRVTLRCSPRSGDLSVYWYQQSLDQGLQFLIQYYNGEERAKGNILERFSAQQFPDLHSELNLSSLELGDSALYFCASSVSGAEAFFGQGTRLTVV.

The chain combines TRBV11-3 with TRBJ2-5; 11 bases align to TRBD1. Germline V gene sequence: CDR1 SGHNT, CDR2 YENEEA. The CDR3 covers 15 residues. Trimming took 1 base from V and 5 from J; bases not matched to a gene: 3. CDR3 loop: CASSLGDRGKETQYF. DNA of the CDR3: TGTGCCAGCAGCTTAGGGGACAGGGGGAAGGAGACCCAGTACTTC.